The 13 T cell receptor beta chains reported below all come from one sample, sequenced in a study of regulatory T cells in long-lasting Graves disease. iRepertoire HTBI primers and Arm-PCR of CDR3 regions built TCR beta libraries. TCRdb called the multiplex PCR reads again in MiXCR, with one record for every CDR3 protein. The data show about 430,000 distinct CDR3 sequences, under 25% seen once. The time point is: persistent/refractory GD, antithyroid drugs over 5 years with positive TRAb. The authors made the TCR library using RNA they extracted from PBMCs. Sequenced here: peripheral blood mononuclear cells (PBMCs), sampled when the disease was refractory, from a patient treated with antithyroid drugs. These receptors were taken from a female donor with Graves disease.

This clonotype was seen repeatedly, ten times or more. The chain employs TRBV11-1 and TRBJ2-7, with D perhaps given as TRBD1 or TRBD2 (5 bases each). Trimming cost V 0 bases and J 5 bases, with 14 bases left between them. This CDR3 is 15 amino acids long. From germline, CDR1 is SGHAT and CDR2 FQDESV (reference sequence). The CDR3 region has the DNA TGTGCCAGCAGCTTAGCGGGACCGTCCTCTAACGAGCAGTACTTC. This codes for CASSLAGPSSNEQYF.

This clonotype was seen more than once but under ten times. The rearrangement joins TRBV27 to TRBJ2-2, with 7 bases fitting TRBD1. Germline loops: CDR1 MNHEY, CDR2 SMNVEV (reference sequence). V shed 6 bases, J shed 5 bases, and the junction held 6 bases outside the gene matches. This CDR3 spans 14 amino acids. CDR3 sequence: CASRRQGGTGELFF. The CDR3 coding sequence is TGTGCCAGCAGAAGACAGGGTGGAACCGGGGAGCTGTTTTTT.

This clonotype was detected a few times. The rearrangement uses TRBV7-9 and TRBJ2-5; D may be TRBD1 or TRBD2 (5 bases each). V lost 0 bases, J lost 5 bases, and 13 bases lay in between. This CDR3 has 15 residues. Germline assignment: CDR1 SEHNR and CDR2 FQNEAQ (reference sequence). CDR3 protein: CASSLAGPRLETQYF. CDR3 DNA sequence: TGTGCCAGCAGCTTAGCGGGACCTCGGTTGGAGACCCAGTACTTC.

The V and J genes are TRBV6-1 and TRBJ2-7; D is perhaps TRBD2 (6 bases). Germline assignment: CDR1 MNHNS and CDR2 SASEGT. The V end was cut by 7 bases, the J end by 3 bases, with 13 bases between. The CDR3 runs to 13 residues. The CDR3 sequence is CASMAGLFYEQYF. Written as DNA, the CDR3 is TGTGCCAGCATGGCGGGACTTTTCTACGAGCAGTACTTC.

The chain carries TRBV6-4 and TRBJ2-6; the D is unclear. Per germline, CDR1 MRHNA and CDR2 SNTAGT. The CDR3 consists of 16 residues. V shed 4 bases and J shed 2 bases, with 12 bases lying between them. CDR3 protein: CASSANRGPGANVLTF. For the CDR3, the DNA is TGTGCCAGCAGTGCCAACAGAGGACCTGGGGCCAACGTCCTGACTTTC.

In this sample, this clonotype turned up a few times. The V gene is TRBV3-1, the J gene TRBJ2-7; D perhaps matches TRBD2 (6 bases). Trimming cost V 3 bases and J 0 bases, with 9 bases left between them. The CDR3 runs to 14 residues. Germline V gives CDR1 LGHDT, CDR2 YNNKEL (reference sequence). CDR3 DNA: TGTGCCAGCAGCCAGGGACTCACCTCCTACGAGCAGTACTTC. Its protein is CASSQGLTSYEQYF.

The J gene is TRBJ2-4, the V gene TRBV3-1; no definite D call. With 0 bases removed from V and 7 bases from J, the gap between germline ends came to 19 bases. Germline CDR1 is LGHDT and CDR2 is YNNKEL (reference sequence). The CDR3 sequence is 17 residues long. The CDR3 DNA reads TGTGCCAGCAGCCAAGAACGGTCCTTGGGCCACTGGAACATTCAGTACTTC. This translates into CASSQERSLGHWNIQYF.

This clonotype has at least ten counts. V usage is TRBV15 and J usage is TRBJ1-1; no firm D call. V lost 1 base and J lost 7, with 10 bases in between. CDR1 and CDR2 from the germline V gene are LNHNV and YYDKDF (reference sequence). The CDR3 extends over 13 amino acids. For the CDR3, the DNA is TGTGCCACCAGCAGAGTAATTCAGAGTGAAGCTTTCTTT. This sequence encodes CATSRVIQSEAFF.

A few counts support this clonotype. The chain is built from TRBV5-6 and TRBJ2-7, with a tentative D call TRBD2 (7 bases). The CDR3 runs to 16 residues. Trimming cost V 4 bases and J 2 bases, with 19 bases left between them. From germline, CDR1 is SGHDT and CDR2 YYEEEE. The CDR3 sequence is CASSPGYGGLTYEQYF. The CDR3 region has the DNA TGTGCCAGCAGCCCGGGTTACGGGGGGCTAACCTACGAGCAGTACTTC.

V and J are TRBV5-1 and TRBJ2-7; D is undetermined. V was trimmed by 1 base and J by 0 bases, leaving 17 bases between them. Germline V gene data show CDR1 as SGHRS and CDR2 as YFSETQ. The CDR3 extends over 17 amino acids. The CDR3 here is CASSLFFSEDYSYEQYF. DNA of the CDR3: TGCGCCAGCAGCTTGTTTTTCTCTGAGGATTACTCCTACGAGCAGTACTTC. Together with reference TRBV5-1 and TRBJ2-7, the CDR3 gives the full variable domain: KAGVTQTPRYLIKTRGQQVTLSCSPISGHRSVSWYQQTPGQGLQFLFEYFSETQRNKGNFPGRFSGRQFSNSRSEMNVSTLELGDSALYLCASSLFFSEDYSYEQYFGPGTRLTVT.

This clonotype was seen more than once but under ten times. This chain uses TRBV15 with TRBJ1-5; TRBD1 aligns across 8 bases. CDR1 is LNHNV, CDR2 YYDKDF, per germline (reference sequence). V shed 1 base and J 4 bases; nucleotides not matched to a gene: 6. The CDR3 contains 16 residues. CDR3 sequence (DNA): TGTGCCACCAGCAGAGGGCAGGGGGCGAGTAATCAGCCCCAGCATTTT. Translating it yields CATSRGQGASNQPQHF.

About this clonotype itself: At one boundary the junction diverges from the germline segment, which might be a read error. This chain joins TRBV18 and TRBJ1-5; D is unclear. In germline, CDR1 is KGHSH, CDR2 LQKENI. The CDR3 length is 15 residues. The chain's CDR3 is CAGSPGSDSNQPQHF. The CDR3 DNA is TGTGCCGGCTCACCGGGGTCCGATAGCAATCAGCCCCAGCATTTT.

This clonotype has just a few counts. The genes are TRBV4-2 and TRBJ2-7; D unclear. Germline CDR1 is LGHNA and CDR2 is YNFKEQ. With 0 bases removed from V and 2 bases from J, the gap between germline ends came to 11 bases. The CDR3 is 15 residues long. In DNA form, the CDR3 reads TGTGCCAGCAGCCAAGAGGAATTAGGACCCTACGAGCAGTACTTC. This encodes CASSQEELGPYEQYF.